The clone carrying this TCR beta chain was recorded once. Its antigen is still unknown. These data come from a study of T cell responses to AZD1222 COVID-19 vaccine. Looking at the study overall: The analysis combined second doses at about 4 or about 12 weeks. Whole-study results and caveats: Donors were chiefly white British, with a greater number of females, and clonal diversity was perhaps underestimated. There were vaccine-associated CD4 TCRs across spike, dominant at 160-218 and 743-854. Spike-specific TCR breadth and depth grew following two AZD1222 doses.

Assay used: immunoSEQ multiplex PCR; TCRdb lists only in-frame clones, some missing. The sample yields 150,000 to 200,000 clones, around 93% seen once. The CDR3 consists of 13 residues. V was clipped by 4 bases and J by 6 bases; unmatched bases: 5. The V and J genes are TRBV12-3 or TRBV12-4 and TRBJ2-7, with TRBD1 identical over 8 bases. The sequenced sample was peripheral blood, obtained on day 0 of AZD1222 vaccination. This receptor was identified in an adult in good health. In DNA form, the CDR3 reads TGTGCCAGCAGTTACAGGGGGTCTGGCGAGCAGTACTTC. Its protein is CASSYRGSGEQYF.